This TCR beta chain was sequenced in a study of CD8+ T cells in alopecia areata. By its share, this clone is medium-sized. Sequencing relied on a cDNA template that was reverse transcribed from extracted RNA. This table comes from immunoSEQ multiplex PCR, and its TCRdb copy is limited to in-frame clones, with some not included. The sample has approximately 89,000 clones, just over 50% seen once. Germline CDR1 MGHRA, CDR2 YSYEKL. V was pared by 1 base and J by 3 bases, with 12 bases between. This CDR3 is 15 amino acids long. In alopecia areata patients, both lesional scalp punch biopsies and peripheral blood were collected. Cell sorting was applied to PBMCs, and CD4+ and CD8+ T cells were collected.

This clonotype originated in a human donor with alopecia areata. This chain joins TRBV4-1 and TRBJ1-2; TRBD1 is a possible D gene (5 bases). Sequencing was performed on NKG2D-high CD8+ T cells sorted from blood. CDR3 region: CASSQVTGEYYGYTF. CDR3 DNA sequence: TGCGCCAGCAGCCAAGTTACAGGAGAATACTATGGCTACACCTTC.